This T cell receptor beta chain stems from a study of blood T cell repertoires in COVID-19. Across the study: Samples taken during acute and convalescent COVID-19 were collected in the United States, Italy and Spain. Sources were T cells, B-cell-depleted T cells, or PBMCs; the material itself was cDNA or gDNA.

In the authors' methods: Estimated nucleated cell counts came from reference gene primer amplification. TCRdb's table, derived via immunoSEQ multiplex PCR, lists solely in-frame clones and lacks some. That table furnishes V, J and clone size, whereas the DNA furnished D and trimming. The sample holds 110,000 or so clones; around 85% are singletons and the top ten take roughly 1.4%. The germline V and J ends were trimmed by 5 bases and 2 bases, with 17 bases remaining between them. CDR1 is SGHTA, CDR2 FQGTGA, per germline. The CDR3 sequence is 16 residues long. V gene TRBV7-3 combines with J gene TRBJ2-3, with D possibly being TRBD2 (5 bases). The clonotype was recovered from a man aged 45-65 years with acute or convalescent COVID-19. Sample: peripheral blood. The CDR3 spells CASSLGLDRATDTQYF. The CDR3 DNA reads TGTGCCAGCAGCCTCGGACTGGACCGGGCCACAGATACGCAGTATTTT.